This T cell receptor (beta chain) was captured by sequencing in a study of T cell responses to AZD1222 COVID-19 vaccine. General study findings and limits: Repertoires were collected only later (after the peak T cell response had occurred).

TCRdb's table, derived via immunoSEQ multiplex PCR, lists solely in-frame clones and lacks some. The sample consists of under 130,000 clones, roughly 87% of them appearing once. This clone was detected only a few times. What it recognizes is unknown. The same CDR3 can be traced to other DNA sequences in this sample. V was shortened by 3 bases and J by 10 bases, with 8 bases between the two germline ends. Germline lookup yields CDR1 SGDLS and CDR2 YYNGEE. This CDR3 contains 12 residues. The rearrangement uses TRBV9 and TRBJ1-6; the D is unclear. This clonotype originated in an adult in good health. Sample: peripheral blood, taken on day 0 of AZD1222 vaccination. This CDR3 is CASSAGGSPLHF. For the CDR3, the DNA is TGTGCCAGCAGCGCCGGAGGATCACCCCTCCACTTT.